The clone carrying this TCR beta chain appeared once. These data are taken from a study of T cell changes during pregnancy in multiple sclerosis. The protocol was immunoSEQ multiplex PCR, while the TCRdb copy is restricted to in-frame clones and leaves out a portion. This table holds around 100,000 clones, around nine tenths found once. Source: peripheral blood, taken after pregnancy. The sequence came from a female donor with multiple sclerosis, enrolled in a pregnancy study.

CDR3 protein: CASSRAGTGQETQYF. DNA of the CDR3: TGTGCCAGCAGTCGCGCAGGGACAGGCCAAGAGACCCAGTACTTC. The genes are TRBV6-6 and TRBJ2-5, with TRBD1 identical over 8 bases. This CDR3 spans 15 amino acids. J lost 1 base, V lost 5 bases, and 6 bases had no gene match. CDR1 and CDR2 (germline): MNHNY, SVGAGI (reference sequence).